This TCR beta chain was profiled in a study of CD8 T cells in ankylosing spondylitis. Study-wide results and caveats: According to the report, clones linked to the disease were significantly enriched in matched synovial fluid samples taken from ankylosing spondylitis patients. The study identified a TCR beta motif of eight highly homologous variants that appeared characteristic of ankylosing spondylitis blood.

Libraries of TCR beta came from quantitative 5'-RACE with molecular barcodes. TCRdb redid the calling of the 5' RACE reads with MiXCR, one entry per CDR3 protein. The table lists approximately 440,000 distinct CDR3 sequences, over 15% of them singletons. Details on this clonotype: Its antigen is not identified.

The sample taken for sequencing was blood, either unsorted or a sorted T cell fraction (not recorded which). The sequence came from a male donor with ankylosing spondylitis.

The CDR3 spells CASSPGTGIFF. The CDR3 bases are TGTGCCAGCAGCCCCGGGACAGGGATTTTCTTC. This chain connects TRBV25-1 to TRBJ2-1, with TRBD1 matching over 9 bases. Germline V lookup: CDR1 MGHDK, CDR2 SYGVNS. The ends lost 6 bases at V and 16 bases at J; junction bases unmatched: 7. The length of the CDR3 is 11 residues.